Following are 21 T cell receptor beta chains from one sample sequenced in a study of blood T cell repertoires in COVID-19. The method was immunoSEQ multiplex PCR; TCRdb's version includes in-frame clones alone and lacks a portion of them. Of 76,000 or so clones in the sample, around 85% were seen once. Source material: peripheral blood. The source is a man under 40 with acute or convalescent COVID-19.

The rearrangement uses TRBV15 and TRBJ2-1, with a tentative D call TRBD2 (5 bases). The CDR3 runs 17 residues. Trimming left V 3 bases short and J 7 bases short, with 22 bases between. In germline, CDR1 is LNHNV, CDR2 YYDKDF (reference sequence). In nucleotides, the CDR3 is TGTGCCACCAGCAGGAGAACGGTCGGGGTCGGGATAAATGAGCAGTTCTTC. As protein: CATSRRTVGVGINEQFF.

This chain connects TRBV21-1 to TRBJ2-7; the table assigns TRBD2, which was not confirmed against the DNA. TRBV21-1 is noted as a pseudogene. This CDR3 is 16 amino acids long. CDR3: CASSAPLADEFYEQYF. DNA of the CDR3: TGTGCCAGCAGCGCACCACTAGCGGATGAATTCTACGAGCAGTACTTC.

This clone was picked up one time. The J gene is TRBJ2-3, the V gene TRBV3-1 (or the pseudogene TRBV3-2), with a possible D match to TRBD2 (5 bases). V was pared by 0 bases and J by 0 bases, with 10 bases between. Germline assignment: CDR1 LGHDT and CDR2 YNNKEL (reference sequence). The CDR3 contains 16 residues. In DNA, the CDR3 is TGTGCCAGCAGCCAAGAGATAGGACTTAGCACAGATACGCAGTATTTT. This gives the protein CASSQEIGLSTDTQYF.

This clone appeared once. The V gene is TRBV5-1, the J gene TRBJ2-1; TRBD1 is a possible D gene (5 bases). CDR3 length: 12 amino acids. With 4 bases removed from V and 5 bases from J, the gap between germline ends came to 7 bases. Per the germline V gene, CDR1 is SGHRS and CDR2 is YFSETQ. CDR3 coding DNA: TGCGCCAGCAGCAAGACAGACAATGAGCAGTTCTTC. Translated, it gives CASSKTDNEQFF.

CDR3 coding DNA: TGCGCCAGCAGCTTAGGACAGCCCTACAATGAGCAGTTCTTC. Amino acids: CASSLGQPYNEQFF. This chain connects TRBV5-1 to TRBJ2-1, with a possible D match to TRBD1 (6 bases). V was clipped by 2 bases and J by 2 bases, with 8 bases between them. The length of the CDR3 is 14 residues. Per the germline V gene, CDR1 is SGHRS and CDR2 is YFSETQ.

This chain joins TRBV7-8 and TRBJ2-3; 10 nucleotides match TRBD1. The length of the CDR3 is 15 residues. In germline, CDR1 is SGHVS, CDR2 FQNEAQ. V lost 3 bases and J lost 6; bases outside the gene matches: 6. CDR3 bases: TGTGCCAGCAGCTTTAGACAGGGGGCCCTGGATACGCAGTATTTT. Its translation: CASSFRQGALDTQYF. The full variable domain, completed using reference TRBV7-8 and TRBJ2-3, is GAGVSQSPRYKVAKRGQDVALRCDPISGHVSLFWYQQALGQGPEFLTYFQNEAQLDKSGLPSDRFFAERPEGSVSTLKIQRTQQEDSAVYLCASSFRQGALDTQYFGPGTRLTVL.

The chain links TRBV18 to TRBJ1-1; 7 positions match TRBD1. The CDR3 is made up of 20 amino acids. V dropped 5 bases and J dropped 3; count of bases not matched to a gene: 24. CDR1 KGHSH and CDR2 LQKENI come from the germline V gene. The CDR3 DNA is TGTGCCAGCTCAACTACAGGGGTCGGTTTGACTTTATATTCGGACACTGAAGCTTTCTTT. Amino acids: CASSTTGVGLTLYSDTEAFF.

V and J are TRBV7-3 and TRBJ2-7, with 14 nucleotides matching TRBD2. Germline CDR1 is SGHTA and CDR2 is FQGTGA. J lost 6 bases, V lost 5 bases, and 3 bases had no gene match. The CDR3 has 14 amino acids. The chain's CDR3 is CASSPGLAGGEQYF. Here the CDR3 DNA reads TGTGCCAGCAGCCCCGGACTAGCGGGAGGCGAGCAGTACTTC.

CDR3 sequence: CASSHSGEGGETQYF. CDR3 sequence (DNA): TGCGCCAGCAGCCACTCCGGGGAGGGGGGGGAGACCCAGTACTTC. The rearrangement uses TRBV4-3 and TRBJ2-5, with D maybe TRBD2 (7 bases). V dropped 3 bases and J dropped 5 bases, with 16 bases sitting between them. CDR1 is LGHNA and CDR2 is YSLEER in the germline V gene. This CDR3 region has 15 residues.

The rearrangement uses TRBV3-1 (or the pseudogene TRBV3-2) and TRBJ1-2; D is possibly TRBD1 (5 bases). This CDR3 has 14 amino acids. The germline V and J ends were trimmed by 3 bases and 1 base, with 9 bases remaining between them. In germline, CDR1 is LGHDT, CDR2 YNNKEL (reference sequence). CDR3 in DNA: TGTGCCAGCAGCCACGGAGGGGATAACTATGGCTACACCTTC. Protein sequence: CASSHGGDNYGYTF.

The rearrangement links TRBV28 to TRBJ1-4; possible D gene TRBD1, 6 bases. Trimming left V 9 bases short and J 8 bases short, with 25 bases between. From germline, CDR1 is MDHEN and CDR2 SYDVKM. The CDR3 sequence is 16 residues long. CDR3 DNA: TGTGCCAGTCTTTCCCGGGGGGCCCAAGGAAGAGAAAAACTGTTTTTT. As protein: CASLSRGAQGREKLFF.

This clone was counted once. The chain recombines TRBV3-1 (or the pseudogene TRBV3-2) with TRBJ1-1; D call uncertain. The V gene lost 4 bases and the J gene lost 2 bases, with 11 bases spanning the gap. The CDR3 length is 14 residues. CDR1 and CDR2 (germline): LGHDT, YNNKEL (reference sequence). CDR3 sequence (DNA): TGTGCCAGCAGCCCTCAGTGGACTAACACTGAAGCTTTCTTT. Protein sequence: CASSPQWTNTEAFF.

The chain carries TRBV27 and TRBJ2-1; TRBD2 might be the D (6 bases). V was shortened by 6 bases and J by 0 bases, with 9 bases between the two germline ends. The CDR3 totals 14 residues. CDR1 MNHEY and CDR2 SMNVEV come from the germline V gene (reference sequence). The CDR3 reads CASSWGVSYNEQFF. The CDR3 nucleotides are TGTGCCAGCAGCTGGGGGGTCTCCTACAATGAGCAGTTCTTC.

The V and J genes are TRBV6-5 and TRBJ2-3, with 7 bases identical to TRBD1. V shed 6 bases, J shed 3 bases, and the junction held 6 bases outside the gene matches. CDR1 and CDR2 from the germline V gene are MNHEY and SVGAGI. This CDR3 is 14 amino acids long. The CDR3 DNA sequence: TGTGCCAGCAGCTACGGGACAGCGACAGATACGCAGTATTTT. Protein sequence: CASSYGTATDTQYF.

The chain employs TRBV7-8 and TRBJ1-1, with TRBD1 as a possible D gene (5 bases). The CDR3 has 16 residues. Trimming took off 1 base at V and 4 bases at J, with 16 bases between the two ends. Germline CDR1 is SGHVS and CDR2 is FQNEAQ. CDR3 region: CASSLENRPFATEAFF. CDR3 sequence (DNA): TGTGCCAGCAGCTTAGAGAACAGGCCGTTCGCCACTGAAGCTTTCTTT.

V usage is TRBV6-2 or TRBV6-3 and J usage is TRBJ1-6; the D gene is possibly TRBD1 (6 bases). Germline V gene sequence: CDR1 MNHEY, CDR2 SVGEGT. CDR3 length: 14 residues. V was trimmed by 6 bases and J by 10 bases, leaving 16 bases between them. CDR3 region: CASRPTTGSSPLHF. The CDR3 region has the DNA TGTGCCAGCAGACCTACAACAGGGTCCTCACCCCTCCACTTT.

The genes are TRBV11-2 and TRBJ2-7; TRBD2 agrees at 10 bases. The CDR3 totals 14 residues. Germline CDR1 is SGHAT and CDR2 is FQNNGV. V lost 5 bases to trimming and J lost 4 bases; unmatched junction nucleotides: 5. Here the CDR3 reads CASSPWTSGYEQYF. The CDR3, as DNA: TGTGCCAGCAGCCCATGGACTAGCGGTTACGAGCAGTACTTC.

This chain connects TRBV14 to TRBJ2-1; TRBD2 might be the D (5 bases). The V gene lost 5 bases and the J gene lost 12 bases, with 14 bases spanning the gap. The CDR3 runs to 12 residues. Germline loops: CDR1 SGHDN, CDR2 FVKESK. The CDR3 DNA is TGTGCCAGCAGCACCCGGACTTGGGGGCAGTTCTTC. Translated: CASSTRTWGQFF.

The rearrangement joins TRBV7-3 to TRBJ1-6; D ambiguous. V gave up 5 bases and J gave up 6 bases, with 8 bases separating them. Looked up from germline, CDR1 is SGHTA and CDR2 is FQGTGA. This CDR3 has 13 amino acids. In DNA form, the CDR3 reads TGTGCCAGCAGCGCGGGCAGTAATTCACCCCTCCACTTT. Translation: CASSAGSNSPLHF. Looking up the rest from reference TRBV7-3 and TRBJ1-6 gives the full variable domain: GAGVSQTPSNKVTEKGKYVELRCDPISGHTALYWYRQSLGQGPEFLIYFQGTGAADDSGLPNDRFFAVRPEGSVSTLKIQRTERGDSAVYLCASSAGSNSPLHFGNGTRLTVT.

This clone was observed a single time. The rearrangement links TRBV6-2 or TRBV6-3 to TRBJ1-1; a weak D match, TRBD1 (5 bases). Germline V CDR1 and CDR2: MNHEY, SVGEGT. CDR3 length: 12 residues. Trimming stripped 6 bases from V and 10 bases from J, with 15 bases between. The CDR3 coding sequence is TGTGCCAGCAGCCGACAGTCGGTTAGAGCTTTCTTT. This translates into CASSRQSVRAFF.

The chain is built from TRBV27 and TRBJ2-7; TRBD2 matches at 8 bases. The CDR3 sequence is 16 residues long. Germline-derived CDR1 and CDR2 are MNHEY and SMNVEV (reference sequence). J was trimmed by 1 base and V by 6 bases; bases with no gene match: 11. In nucleotides, the CDR3 is TGTGCCAGCAGCACCCGAGCGGGAGTTACGTCCTACGAGCAGTACTTC. Translation: CASSTRAGVTSYEQYF.